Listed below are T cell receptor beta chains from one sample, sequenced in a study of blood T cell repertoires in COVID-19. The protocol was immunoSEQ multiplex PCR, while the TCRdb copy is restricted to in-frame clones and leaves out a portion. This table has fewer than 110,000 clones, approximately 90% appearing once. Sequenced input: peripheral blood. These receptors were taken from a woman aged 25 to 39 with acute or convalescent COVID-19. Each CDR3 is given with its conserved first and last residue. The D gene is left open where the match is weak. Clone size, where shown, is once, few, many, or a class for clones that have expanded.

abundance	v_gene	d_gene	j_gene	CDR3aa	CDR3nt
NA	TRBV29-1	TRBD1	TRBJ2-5	CSVEDTGQVQETQYF	TGCAGCGTTGAAGATACGGGACAGGTACAAGAGACCCAGTACTTC
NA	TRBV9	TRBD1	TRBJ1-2	CASSSRGTGINYGYTF	TGTGCCAGCAGCTCTAGGGGGACAGGCATTAACTATGGCTACACCTTC
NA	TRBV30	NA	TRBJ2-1	CAWSGGLLEYNEQFF	TGTGCCTGGAGTGGAGGACTATTGGAATACAATGAGCAGTTCTTC
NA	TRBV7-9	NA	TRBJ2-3	CASSPSGSTDTQYF	TGTGCCAGCAGCCCCTCGGGTAGCACAGATACGCAGTATTTT
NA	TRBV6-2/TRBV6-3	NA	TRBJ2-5	CASSYPGETQYF	TGTGCCAGCAGTTACCCCGGAGAGACCCAGTACTTC
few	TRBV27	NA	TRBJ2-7	CASSFRGSSYEQYF	TGTGCCAGCAGTTTCCGGGGGTCTTCCTACGAGCAGTACTTC
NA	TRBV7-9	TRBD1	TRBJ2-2	CASSSAHDRVGGTGELFF	TGTGCCAGCAGCTCAGCCCATGACAGGGTTGGTGGCACCGGGGAGCTGTTTTTT
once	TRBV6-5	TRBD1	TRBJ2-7	CASRIIWDRPYEQYF	TGTGCCAGCAGGATTATCTGGGACAGACCTTACGAGCAGTACTTC
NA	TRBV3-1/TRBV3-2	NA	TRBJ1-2	CASSQDLLYGYTF	TGTGCCAGCAGCCAAGATCTCCTCTATGGCTACACCTTC
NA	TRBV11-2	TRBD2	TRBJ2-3	CASSLAGLAGGIDTQYF	TGTGCCAGCAGCTTAGCAGGACTAGCGGGGGGGATAGATACGCAGTATTTT
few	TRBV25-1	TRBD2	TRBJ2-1	CASSGLAGTPYNEQFF	TGTGCCAGCAGTGGTCTAGCGGGGACACCTTACAATGAGCAGTTCTTC
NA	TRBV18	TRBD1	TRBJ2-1	CASSPAGTGGQFF	TGTGCCAGCTCACCCGCCGGGACAGGGGGTCAGTTCTTC
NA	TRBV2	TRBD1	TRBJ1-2	CASSEIRGTGPNYGYTF	TGTGCCAGCAGTGAGATTAGGGGGACAGGGCCTAACTATGGCTACACCTTC
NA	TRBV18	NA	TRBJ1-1	CASSILTPVDGGDTEAFF	TGTGCCAGCTCCATTCTGACACCGGTTGATGGGGGGGACACTGAAGCTTTCTTT
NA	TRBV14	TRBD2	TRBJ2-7	CASSQDFGGSGGHNPTYEQYF	TGTGCCAGCAGCCAAGATTTCGGGGGTAGCGGGGGCCATAATCCTACCTACGAGCAGTACTTC
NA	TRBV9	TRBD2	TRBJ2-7	CASSVGLAEAYEQYF	TGTGCCAGCAGCGTCGGCCTAGCGGAAGCATACGAGCAGTACTTC
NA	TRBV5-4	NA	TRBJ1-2	CASSGQGGYGYTF	TGTGCCAGCAGCGGGCAGGGAGGCTATGGCTACACCTTC
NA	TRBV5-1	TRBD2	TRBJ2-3	CASRAGGSLLTDTQYF	TGCGCCAGCAGGGCGGGAGGATCCCTCCTCACAGATACGCAGTATTTT
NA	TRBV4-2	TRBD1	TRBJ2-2	CASSQEGGPNTGELFF	TGTGCCAGCAGCCAAGAAGGGGGCCCGAACACCGGGGAGCTGTTTTTT
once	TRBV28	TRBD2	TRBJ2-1	CASSQTSGFNEQFF	TGTGCCAGCAGCCAGACTAGCGGGTTCAATGAGCAGTTCTTC
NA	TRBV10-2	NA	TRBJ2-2	CASSQPASAGNTGELFF	TGCGCCAGCAGTCAGCCGGCGTCGGCGGGAAACACCGGGGAGCTGTTTTTT
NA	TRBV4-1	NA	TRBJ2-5	CASRKGREVQETQYF	TGCGCCAGCAGAAAAGGCAGGGAGGTACAAGAGACCCAGTACTTC
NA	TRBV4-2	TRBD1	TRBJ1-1	CASGRQGLGSEAFF	TGTGCCAGCGGTAGACAGGGTCTTGGGTCTGAAGCTTTCTTT
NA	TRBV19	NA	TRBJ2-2	CASSIRGRGNTGELFF	TGTGCCAGTAGTATTCGTGGAAGAGGGAACACCGGGGAGCTGTTTTTT
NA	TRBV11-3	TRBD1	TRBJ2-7	CASSLRGRRDEQYF	TGTGCCAGCAGCTTAAGGGGGCGCAGAGACGAGCAGTACTTC
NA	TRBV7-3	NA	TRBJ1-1	CASSREGMLGTEAFF	TGTGCCAGCAGCAGAGAGGGTATGCTGGGCACTGAAGCTTTCTTT